The rows below give T cell receptor beta chains drawn from one sample of a study of cytomegalovirus exposure and HLA in healthy donors. Data came from immunoSEQ multiplex PCR; TCRdb stores just in-frame clones and leaves some out. The table lists about 160,000 clones, roughly 78% of them singletons. The sequenced sample consisted of PBMCs. The origin of the receptors is a man aged 35 to 55 in good health and CMV-seronegative. The CDR3 runs from the conserved cysteine through the conserved F or W. D genes are given only for firm matches. Clone size, where shown, is once, few, many, or a class for clones that have expanded.

clone_size | j_call | v_call | d_call | cdr3_aa | cdr3_nt
. | TRBJ1-2 | TRBV7-2 | . | CASSLRGFNYGYTF | TGTGCCAGCAGCTTAAGGGGATTTAACTATGGCTACACCTTC
. | TRBJ1-2 | TRBV6-5 | . | CASRAQGPNGYTF | TGTGCCAGCAGAGCCCAGGGGCCGAATGGCTACACCTTC
few | TRBJ1-4 | TRBV6-1 | TRBD1 | CASSRQGPEKLFF | TGTGCCAGCAGTCGACAGGGACCCGAAAAACTGTTTTTT
. | TRBJ2-7 | TRBV13 | TRBD2 | CASSSRTSGRVPLGEQYF | TGTGCCAGCAGCTCGCGAACTAGCGGGAGGGTCCCCTTGGGCGAGCAGTACTTC
. | TRBJ2-3 | TRBV5-1 | TRBD2 | CASSDGTSGNTDTQYF | TGCGCCAGCAGCGACGGGACTAGCGGGAACACAGATACGCAGTATTTT
. | TRBJ1-3 | TRBV28 | . | CASNQGQGYGNTIYF | TGTGCCAGCAACCAGGGGCAGGGATATGGAAACACCATATATTTT
. | TRBJ2-2 | TRBV7-8 | . | CASSLILNTGELFF | TGTGCCAGCAGCTTAATACTAAACACCGGGGAGCTGTTTTTT
. | TRBJ2-7 | TRBV11-2 | TRBD1 | CASSQTGGGYEQYF | TGTGCCAGCAGCCAGACAGGGGGGGGCTACGAGCAGTACTTC
. | TRBJ2-3 | TRBV27 | TRBD2 | CASSPLWLADPDTQYF | TGTGCCAGCAGTCCCCTCTGGCTAGCGGACCCAGATACGCAGTATTTT
. | TRBJ2-3 | TRBV28 | . | CASSTDRDTQYF | TGTGCCAGCAGTACCGACAGAGATACGCAGTATTTT
once | TRBJ2-7 | TRBV5-1 | TRBD2 | CASSLALAGNEQYF | TGCGCCAGCAGCTTGGCTCTAGCGGGCAACGAGCAGTACTTC
. | TRBJ2-5 | TRBV6-1 | TRBD2 | CASSEGTSVETQYF | TGTGCCAGCAGTGAAGGGACTAGCGTGGAGACCCAGTACTTC